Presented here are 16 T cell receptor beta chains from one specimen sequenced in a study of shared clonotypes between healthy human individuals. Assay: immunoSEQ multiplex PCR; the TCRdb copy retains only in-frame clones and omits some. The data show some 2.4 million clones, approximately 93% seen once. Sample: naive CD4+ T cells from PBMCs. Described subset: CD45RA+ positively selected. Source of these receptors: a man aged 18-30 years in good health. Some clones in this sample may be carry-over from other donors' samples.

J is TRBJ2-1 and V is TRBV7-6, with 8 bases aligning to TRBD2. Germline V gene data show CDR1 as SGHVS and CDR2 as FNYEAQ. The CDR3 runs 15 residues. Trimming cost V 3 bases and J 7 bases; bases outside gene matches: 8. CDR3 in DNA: TGTGCCAGCAGCTTCACGGGAGGGCCGAGAAATGAGCAGTTCTTC. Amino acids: CASSFTGGPRNEQFF.

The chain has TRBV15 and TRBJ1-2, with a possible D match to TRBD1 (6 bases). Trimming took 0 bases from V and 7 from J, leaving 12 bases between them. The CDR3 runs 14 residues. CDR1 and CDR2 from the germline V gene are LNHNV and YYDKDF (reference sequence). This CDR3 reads CATSREKGTTGYTF. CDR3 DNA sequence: TGTGCCACCAGCAGAGAAAAAGGGACAACTGGCTACACCTTC.

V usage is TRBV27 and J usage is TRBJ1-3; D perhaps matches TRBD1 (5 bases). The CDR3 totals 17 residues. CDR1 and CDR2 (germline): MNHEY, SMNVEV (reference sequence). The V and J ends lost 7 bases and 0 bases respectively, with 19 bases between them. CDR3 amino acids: CASTIKDTMSSGNTIYF. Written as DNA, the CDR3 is TGTGCCAGCACTATTAAGGACACCATGAGCTCTGGAAACACCATATATTTT.

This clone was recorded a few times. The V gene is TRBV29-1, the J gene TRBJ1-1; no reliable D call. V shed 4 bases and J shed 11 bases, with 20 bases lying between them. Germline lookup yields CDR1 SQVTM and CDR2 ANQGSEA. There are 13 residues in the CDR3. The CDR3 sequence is CSVAKDFSARAFF. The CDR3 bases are TGCAGCGTTGCAAAGGACTTCTCGGCTAGGGCTTTCTTT.

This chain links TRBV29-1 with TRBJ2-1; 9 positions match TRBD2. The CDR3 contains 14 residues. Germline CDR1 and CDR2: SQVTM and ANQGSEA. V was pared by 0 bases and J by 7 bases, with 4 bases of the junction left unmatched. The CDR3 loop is CSVEEYLAGNEQFF. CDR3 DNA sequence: TGCAGCGTTGAAGAATACCTAGCGGGGAATGAGCAGTTCTTC.

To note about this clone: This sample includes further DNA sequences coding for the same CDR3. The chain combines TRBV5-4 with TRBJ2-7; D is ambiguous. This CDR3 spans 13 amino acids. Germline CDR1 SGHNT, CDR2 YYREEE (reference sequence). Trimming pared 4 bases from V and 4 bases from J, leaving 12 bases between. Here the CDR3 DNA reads TGTGCCAGCAGCCGACTTGAAGGATACGAGCAGTACTTC. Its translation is CASSRLEGYEQYF.

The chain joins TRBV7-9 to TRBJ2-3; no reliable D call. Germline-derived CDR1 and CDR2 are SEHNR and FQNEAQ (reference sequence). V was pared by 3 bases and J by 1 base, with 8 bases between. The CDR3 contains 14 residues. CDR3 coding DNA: TGTGCCAGCAGCTTTTCGTCCCGCACAGATACGCAGTATTTT. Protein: CASSFSSRTDTQYF.

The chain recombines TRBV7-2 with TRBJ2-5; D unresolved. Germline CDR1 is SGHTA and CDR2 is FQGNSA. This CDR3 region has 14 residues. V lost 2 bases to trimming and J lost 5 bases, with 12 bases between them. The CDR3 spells CASSLLVGSETQYF. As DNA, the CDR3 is TGTGCCAGCAGCTTATTGGTGGGAAGCGAGACCCAGTACTTC.

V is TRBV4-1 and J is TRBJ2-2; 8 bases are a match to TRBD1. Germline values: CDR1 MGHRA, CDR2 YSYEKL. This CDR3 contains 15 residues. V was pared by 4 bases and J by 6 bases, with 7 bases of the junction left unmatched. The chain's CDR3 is CASSRDLTGAGELFF. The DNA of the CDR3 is TGCGCCAGCAGCCGGGATTTGACAGGGGCCGGGGAGCTGTTTTTT.

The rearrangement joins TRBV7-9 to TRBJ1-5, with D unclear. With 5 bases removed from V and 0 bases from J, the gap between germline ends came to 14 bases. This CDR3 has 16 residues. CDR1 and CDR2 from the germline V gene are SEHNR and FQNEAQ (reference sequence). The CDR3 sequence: CASSPGRDNSNQPQHF. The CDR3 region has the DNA TGTGCCAGCAGCCCGGGAAGGGATAATAGCAATCAGCCCCAGCATTTT.

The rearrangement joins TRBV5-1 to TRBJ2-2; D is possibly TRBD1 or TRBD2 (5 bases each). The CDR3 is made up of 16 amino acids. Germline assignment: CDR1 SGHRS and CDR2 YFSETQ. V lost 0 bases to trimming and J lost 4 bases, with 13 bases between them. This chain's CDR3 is CASSLVVGTATGELFF. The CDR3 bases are TGCGCCAGCAGCTTGGTAGTAGGGACGGCCACCGGGGAGCTGTTTTTT.

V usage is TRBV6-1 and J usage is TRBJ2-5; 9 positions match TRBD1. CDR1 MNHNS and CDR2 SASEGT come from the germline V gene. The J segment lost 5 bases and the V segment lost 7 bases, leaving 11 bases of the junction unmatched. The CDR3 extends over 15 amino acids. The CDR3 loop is CASKSDRGGTETQYF. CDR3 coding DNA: TGTGCCAGCAAATCGGACAGGGGAGGTACGGAGACCCAGTACTTC.

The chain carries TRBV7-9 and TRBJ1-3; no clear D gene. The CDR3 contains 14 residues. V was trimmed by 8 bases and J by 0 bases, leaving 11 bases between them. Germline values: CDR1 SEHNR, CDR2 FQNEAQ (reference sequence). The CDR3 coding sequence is TGTGCCAGCGCCTTACCACTCTCTGGAAACACCATATATTTT. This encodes CASALPLSGNTIYF.

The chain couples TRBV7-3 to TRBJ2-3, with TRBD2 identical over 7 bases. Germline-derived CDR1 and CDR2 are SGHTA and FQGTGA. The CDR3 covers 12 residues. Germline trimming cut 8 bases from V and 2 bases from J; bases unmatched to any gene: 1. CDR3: CASGGDTDTQYF. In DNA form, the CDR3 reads TGTGCCAGCGGGGGGGACACAGATACGCAGTATTTT. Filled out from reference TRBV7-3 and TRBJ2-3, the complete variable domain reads GAGVSQTPSNKVTEKGKYVELRCDPISGHTALYWYRQSLGQGPEFLIYFQGTGAADDSGLPNDRFFAVRPEGSVSTLKIQRTERGDSAVYLCASGGDTDTQYFGPGTRLTVL.

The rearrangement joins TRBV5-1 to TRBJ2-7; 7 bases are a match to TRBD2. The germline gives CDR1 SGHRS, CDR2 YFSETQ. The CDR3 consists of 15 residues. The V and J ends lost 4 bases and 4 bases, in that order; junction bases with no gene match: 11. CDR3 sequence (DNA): TGCGCCAGCAGCCAAGAAGGGAGGGCAGGGTACGAGCAGTACTTC. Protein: CASSQEGRAGYEQYF.

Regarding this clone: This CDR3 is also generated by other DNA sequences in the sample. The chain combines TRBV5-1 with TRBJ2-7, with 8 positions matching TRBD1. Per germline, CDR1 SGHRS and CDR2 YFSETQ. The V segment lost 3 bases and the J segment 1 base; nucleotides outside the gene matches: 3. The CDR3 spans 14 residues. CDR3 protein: CASSSDRASYEQYF. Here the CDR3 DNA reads TGCGCCAGCAGCTCGGACAGGGCTTCCTACGAGCAGTACTTC.